Listed below are T cell receptor beta chains from one sample, sequenced in a study of vaccination effects on CD4 cells after COVID-19. These receptors have no known antigen. TCRdb's table, derived via immunoSEQ multiplex PCR, lists solely in-frame clones and lacks some. The sample comprises 17,000 or so clones, 74% of which are singletons, and more than 20% rests with the top ten. The sample was CD4+ T cells from PBMCs cultured with SARS-CoV-2 spike peptides, taken after COVID-19 vaccination. These receptors all stem from a human donor who had a prior SARS-CoV-2 infection. Both conserved end residues are part of each CDR3.

TRBJ1-3,TRBV5-5,CASSLVRGPGNTIYF
TRBJ1-4,TRBV6-5,CASSYSGRFGVEKLFF
TRBJ2-5,TRBV2,CASSVDRGQETQYF
TRBJ1-1,TRBV5-5,CASSNRDRVGNTEAFF
TRBJ1-2,TRBV2,CASSDNRGANYGYTF
TRBJ2-3,TRBV7-2,CASSSRGISLDTQYF
TRBJ2-2,TRBV7-3,CASSLTGLAGADTGELFF
TRBJ2-5,TRBV7-9,CASSLKETQYF
TRBJ1-2,TRBV30,CAWSGGLYYGYTF
TRBJ2-3,TRBV15,CATSRGGGVTDTQYF
TRBJ1-4,TRBV5-1,CASSRTGAPTNEKLFF
TRBJ2-7,TRBV12-5,CASGLVLGEGPYEQYF
TRBJ2-5,TRBV18,CASSPLAQETQYF
TRBJ2-5,TRBV5-1,CASSLGSAGEETQYF
TRBJ1-5,TRBV19,CASSNEEGNQPQHF
TRBJ2-5,TRBV30,CAWSGGLQETQYF
TRBJ2-5,TRBV6-5,CASNRDRGRETQYF
TRBJ2-5,TRBV30,CASVTSGSWETQYF
TRBJ2-2,TRBV6-4,CASSPQQGGAGELFF
TRBJ2-7,TRBV7-9,CASSLNYEQYF
TRBJ2-2,TRBV12-2,CASRPTSGSNTGELFF
TRBJ2-7,TRBV5-4,CASSLDASRSPYEQYF
TRBJ2-3,TRBV19,CASSILGSTDTQYF
TRBJ2-5,TRBV7-2,CASSLSLGETQYF